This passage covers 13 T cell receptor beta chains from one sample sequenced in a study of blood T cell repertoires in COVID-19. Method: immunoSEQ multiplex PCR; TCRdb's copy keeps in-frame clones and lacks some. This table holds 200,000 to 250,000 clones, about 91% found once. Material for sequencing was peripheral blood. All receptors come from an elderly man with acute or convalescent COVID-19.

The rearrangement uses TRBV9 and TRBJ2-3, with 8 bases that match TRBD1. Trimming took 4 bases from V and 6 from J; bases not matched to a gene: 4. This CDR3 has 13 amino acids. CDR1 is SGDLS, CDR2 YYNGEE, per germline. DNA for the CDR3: TGTGCCAGCAGCTACCAGGGGGCTGATACGCAGTATTTT. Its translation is CASSYQGADTQYF.

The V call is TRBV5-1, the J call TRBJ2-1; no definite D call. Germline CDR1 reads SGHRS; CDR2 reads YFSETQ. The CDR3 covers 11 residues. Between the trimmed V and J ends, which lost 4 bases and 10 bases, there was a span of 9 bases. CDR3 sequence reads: CASSLHEEQFF. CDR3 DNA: TGCGCCAGCAGCCTTCATGAGGAGCAGTTCTTC.

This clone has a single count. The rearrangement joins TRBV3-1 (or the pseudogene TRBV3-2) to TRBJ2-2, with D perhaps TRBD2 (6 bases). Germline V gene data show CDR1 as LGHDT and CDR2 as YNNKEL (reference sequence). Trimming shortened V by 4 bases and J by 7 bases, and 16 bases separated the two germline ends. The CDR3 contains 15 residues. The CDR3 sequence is CASSPMAGYGGELFF. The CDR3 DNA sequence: TGTGCCAGCAGCCCCATGGCGGGATATGGCGGGGAGCTGTTTTTT.

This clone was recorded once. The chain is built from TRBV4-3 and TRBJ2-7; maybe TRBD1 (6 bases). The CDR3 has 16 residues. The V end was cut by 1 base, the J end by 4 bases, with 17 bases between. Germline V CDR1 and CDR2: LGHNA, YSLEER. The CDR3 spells CASSQGRTARIYEQYF. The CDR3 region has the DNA TGCGCCAGCAGCCAAGGTCGGACAGCCCGAATTTACGAGCAGTACTTC.

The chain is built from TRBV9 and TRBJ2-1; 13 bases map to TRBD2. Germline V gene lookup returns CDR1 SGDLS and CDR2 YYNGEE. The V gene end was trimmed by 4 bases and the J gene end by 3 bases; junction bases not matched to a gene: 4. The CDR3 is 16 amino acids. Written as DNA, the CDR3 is TGTGCCAGCAGCCGACTAGCGGGGGGTATCTACAATGAGCAGTTCTTC. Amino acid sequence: CASSRLAGGIYNEQFF. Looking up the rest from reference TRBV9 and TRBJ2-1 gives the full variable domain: DSGVTQTPKHLITATGQRVTLRCSPRSGDLSVYWYQQSLDQGLQFLIQYYNGEERAKGNILERFSAQQFPDLHSELNLSSLELGDSALYFCASSRLAGGIYNEQFFGPGTRLTVL.

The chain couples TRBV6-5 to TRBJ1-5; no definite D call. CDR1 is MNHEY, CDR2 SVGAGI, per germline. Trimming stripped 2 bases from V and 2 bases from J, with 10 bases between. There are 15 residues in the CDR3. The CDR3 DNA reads TGTGCCAGCAGTTACACCTCTAGTGGCAATCAGCCCCAGCATTTT. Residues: CASSYTSSGNQPQHF.

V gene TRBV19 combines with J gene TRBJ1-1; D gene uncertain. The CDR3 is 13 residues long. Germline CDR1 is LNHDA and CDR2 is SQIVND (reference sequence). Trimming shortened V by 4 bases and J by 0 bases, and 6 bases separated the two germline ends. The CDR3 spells CASSTQMNTEAFF. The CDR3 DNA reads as TGTGCCAGTAGTACGCAGATGAACACTGAAGCTTTCTTT.

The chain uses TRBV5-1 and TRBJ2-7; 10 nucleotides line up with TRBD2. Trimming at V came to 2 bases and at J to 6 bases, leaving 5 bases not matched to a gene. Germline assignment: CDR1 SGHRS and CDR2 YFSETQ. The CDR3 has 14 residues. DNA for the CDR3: TGCGCCAGCAGCTTTGGACTAGCGGAAAGCGAGCAGTACTTC. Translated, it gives CASSFGLAESEQYF. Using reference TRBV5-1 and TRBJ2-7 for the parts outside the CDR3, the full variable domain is KAGVTQTPRYLIKTRGQQVTLSCSPISGHRSVSWYQQTPGQGLQFLFEYFSETQRNKGNFPGRFSGRQFSNSRSEMNVSTLELGDSALYLCASSFGLAESEQYFGPGTRLTVT.

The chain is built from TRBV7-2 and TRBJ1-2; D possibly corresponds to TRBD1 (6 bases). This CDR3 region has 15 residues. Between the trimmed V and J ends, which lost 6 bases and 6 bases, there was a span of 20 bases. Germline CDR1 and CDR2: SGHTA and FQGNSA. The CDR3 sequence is CASRLTGQSADGYTF. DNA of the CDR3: TGTGCCAGCAGACTAACAGGGCAAAGTGCCGATGGCTACACCTTC.

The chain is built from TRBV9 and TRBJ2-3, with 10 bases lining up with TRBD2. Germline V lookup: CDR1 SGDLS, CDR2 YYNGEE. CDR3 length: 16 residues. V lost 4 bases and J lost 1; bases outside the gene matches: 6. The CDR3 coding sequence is TGTGCCAGCAGCAGGGGGGGGACTAGCGGCACAGATACGCAGTATTTT. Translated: CASSRGGTSGTDTQYF. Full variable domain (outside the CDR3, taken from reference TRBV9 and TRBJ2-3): DSGVTQTPKHLITATGQRVTLRCSPRSGDLSVYWYQQSLDQGLQFLIQYYNGEERAKGNILERFSAQQFPDLHSELNLSSLELGDSALYFCASSRGGTSGTDTQYFGPGTRLTVL.

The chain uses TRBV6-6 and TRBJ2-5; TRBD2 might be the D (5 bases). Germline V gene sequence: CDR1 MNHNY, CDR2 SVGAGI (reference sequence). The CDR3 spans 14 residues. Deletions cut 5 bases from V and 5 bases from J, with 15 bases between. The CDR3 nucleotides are TGTGCCAGCAGTCCAACTTTAGCGATGGAGACCCAGTACTTC. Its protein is CASSPTLAMETQYF.

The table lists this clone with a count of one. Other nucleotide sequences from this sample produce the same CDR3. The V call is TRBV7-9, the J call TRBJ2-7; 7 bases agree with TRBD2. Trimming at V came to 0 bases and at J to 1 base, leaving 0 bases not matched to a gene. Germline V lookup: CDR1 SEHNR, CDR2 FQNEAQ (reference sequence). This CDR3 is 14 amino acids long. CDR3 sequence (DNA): TGTGCCAGCAGCTTAGCGGGAGGGTCCTACGAGCAGTACTTC. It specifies CASSLAGGSYEQYF.

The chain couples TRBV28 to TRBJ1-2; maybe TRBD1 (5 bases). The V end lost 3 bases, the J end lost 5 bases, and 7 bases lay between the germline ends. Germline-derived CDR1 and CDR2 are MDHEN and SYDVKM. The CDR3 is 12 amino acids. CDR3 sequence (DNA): TGTGCCAGCAGTTTTACAGGATATGGCTACACCTTC. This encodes CASSFTGYGYTF.